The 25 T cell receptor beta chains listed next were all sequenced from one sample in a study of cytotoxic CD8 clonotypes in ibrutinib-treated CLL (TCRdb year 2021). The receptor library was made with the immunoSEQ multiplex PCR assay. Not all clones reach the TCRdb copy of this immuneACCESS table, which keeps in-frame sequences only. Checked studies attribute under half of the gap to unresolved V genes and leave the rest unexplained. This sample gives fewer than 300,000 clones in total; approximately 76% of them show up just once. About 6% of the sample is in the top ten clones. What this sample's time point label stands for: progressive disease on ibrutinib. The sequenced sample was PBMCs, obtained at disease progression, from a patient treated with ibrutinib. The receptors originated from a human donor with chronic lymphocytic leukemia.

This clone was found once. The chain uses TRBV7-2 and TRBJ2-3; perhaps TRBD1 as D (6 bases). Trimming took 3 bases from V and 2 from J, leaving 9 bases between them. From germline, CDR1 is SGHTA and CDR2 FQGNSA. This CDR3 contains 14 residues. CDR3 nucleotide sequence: TGTGCCAGCAGCTTCCGGGACACCACAGATACGCAGTATTTT. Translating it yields CASSFRDTTDTQYF.

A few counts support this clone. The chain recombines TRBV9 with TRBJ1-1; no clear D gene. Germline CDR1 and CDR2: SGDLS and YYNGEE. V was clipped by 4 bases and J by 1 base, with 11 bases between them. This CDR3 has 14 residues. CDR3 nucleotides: TGTGCCAGCAGCCCCAACATTTGGAACACTGAAGCTTTCTTT. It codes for CASSPNIWNTEAFF.

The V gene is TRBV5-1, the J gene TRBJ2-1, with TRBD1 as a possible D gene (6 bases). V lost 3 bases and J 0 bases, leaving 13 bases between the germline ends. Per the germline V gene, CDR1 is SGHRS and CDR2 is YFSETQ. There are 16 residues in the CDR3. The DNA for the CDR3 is TGCGCCAGCAGCTGGGGACAACGCCGCTCCTACAATGAGCAGTTCTTC. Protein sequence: CASSWGQRRSYNEQFF.

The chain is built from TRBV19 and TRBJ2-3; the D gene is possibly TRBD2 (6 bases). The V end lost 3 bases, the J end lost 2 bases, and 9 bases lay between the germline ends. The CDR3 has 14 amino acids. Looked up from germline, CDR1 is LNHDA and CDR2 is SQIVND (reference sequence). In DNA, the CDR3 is TGTGCCAGTAGTATTAGCGGTTCCACAGATACGCAGTATTTT. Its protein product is CASSISGSTDTQYF.

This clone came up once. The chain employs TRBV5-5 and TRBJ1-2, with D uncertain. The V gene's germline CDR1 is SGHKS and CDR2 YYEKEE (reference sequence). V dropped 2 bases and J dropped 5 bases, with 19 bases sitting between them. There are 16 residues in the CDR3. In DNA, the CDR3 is TGTGCCAGCAGCTTCGGGAATCCCTTTGGCGCTTATGGCTACACCTTC. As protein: CASSFGNPFGAYGYTF. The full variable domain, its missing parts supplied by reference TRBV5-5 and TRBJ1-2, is DAGVTQSPTHLIKTRGQQVTLRCSPISGHKSVSWYQQVLGQGPQFIFQYYEKEERGRGNFPDRFSARQFPNYSSELNVNALLLGDSALYLCASSFGNPFGAYGYTFGSGTRLTVV.

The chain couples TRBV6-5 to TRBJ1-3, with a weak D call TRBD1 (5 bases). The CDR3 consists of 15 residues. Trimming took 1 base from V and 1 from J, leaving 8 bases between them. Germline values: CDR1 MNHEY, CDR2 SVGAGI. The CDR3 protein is CASSYFQGSGNTIYF. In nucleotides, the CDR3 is TGTGCCAGCAGTTACTTTCAGGGTTCTGGAAACACCATATATTTT.

CDR3 loop: CSVKGRMNTEAFF. In DNA form, the CDR3 reads TGCAGCGTTAAGGGGCGGATGAACACTGAAGCTTTCTTT. J is TRBJ1-1 and V is TRBV29-1, with D maybe TRBD1 (5 bases). The V gene's germline CDR1 is SQVTM and CDR2 ANQGSEA. The CDR3 runs 13 residues. The V end lost 5 bases, the J end lost 0 bases, and 10 bases lay between the germline ends.

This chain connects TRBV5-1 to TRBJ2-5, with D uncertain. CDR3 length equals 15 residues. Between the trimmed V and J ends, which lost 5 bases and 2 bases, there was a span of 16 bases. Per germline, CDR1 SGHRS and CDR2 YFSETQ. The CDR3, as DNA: TGCGCCAGCAGAATCCTCGAGGCAGGACAAGAGACCCAGTACTTC. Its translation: CASRILEAGQETQYF.

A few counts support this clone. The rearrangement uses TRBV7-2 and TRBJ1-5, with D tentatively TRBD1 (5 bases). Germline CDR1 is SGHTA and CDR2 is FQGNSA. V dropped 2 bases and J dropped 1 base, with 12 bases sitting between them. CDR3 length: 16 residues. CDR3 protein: CASSLNGGRSNQPQHF. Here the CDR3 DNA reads TGTGCCAGCAGCTTAAATGGGGGAAGAAGCAATCAGCCCCAGCATTTT.

In DNA, the CDR3 is TGTGCCAGCAGCTTAGAAATCCGCAGATCCTACGAGCAGTACTTC. Amino acids: CASSLEIRRSYEQYF. The chain recombines TRBV11-2 with TRBJ2-7; D not resolved. CDR1 and CDR2 from the germline V gene are SGHAT and FQNNGV. Trimming shortened V by 0 bases and J by 1 base, and 10 bases separated the two germline ends. The CDR3 spans 15 residues.

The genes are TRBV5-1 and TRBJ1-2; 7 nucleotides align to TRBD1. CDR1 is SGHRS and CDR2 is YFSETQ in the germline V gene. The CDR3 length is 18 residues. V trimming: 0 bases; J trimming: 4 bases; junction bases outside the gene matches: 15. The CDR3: CASSLAGIGTDPSYGYTF. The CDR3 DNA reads TGCGCCAGCAGCTTGGCAGGTATTGGGACAGATCCTTCCTATGGCTACACCTTC.

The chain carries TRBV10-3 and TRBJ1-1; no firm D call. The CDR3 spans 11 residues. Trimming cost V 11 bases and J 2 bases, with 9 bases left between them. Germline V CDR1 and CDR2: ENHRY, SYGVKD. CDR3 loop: CAATTNTEAFF. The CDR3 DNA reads TGTGCCGCCACAACCAACACTGAAGCTTTCTTT.

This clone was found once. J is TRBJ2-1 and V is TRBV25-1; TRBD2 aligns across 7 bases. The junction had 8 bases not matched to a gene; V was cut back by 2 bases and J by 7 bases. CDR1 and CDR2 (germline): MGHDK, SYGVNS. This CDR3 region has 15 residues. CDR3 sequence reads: CASSEEAGVRNEQFF. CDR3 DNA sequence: TGTGCCAGCAGTGAAGAGGCGGGAGTCCGTAATGAGCAGTTCTTC.

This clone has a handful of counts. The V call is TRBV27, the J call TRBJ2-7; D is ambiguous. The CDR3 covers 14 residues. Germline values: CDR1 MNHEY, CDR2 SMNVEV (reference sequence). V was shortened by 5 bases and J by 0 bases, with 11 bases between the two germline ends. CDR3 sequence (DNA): TGTGCCAGCAGTACACGGAGTAGCTCCTACGAGCAGTACTTC. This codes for CASSTRSSSYEQYF.

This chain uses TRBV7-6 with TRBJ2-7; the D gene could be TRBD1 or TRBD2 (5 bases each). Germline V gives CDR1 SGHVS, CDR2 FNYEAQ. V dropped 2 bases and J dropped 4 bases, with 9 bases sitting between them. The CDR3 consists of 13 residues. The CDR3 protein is CASSLTGTYEQYF. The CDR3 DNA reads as TGTGCCAGCAGCTTAACCGGGACGTACGAGCAGTACTTC.

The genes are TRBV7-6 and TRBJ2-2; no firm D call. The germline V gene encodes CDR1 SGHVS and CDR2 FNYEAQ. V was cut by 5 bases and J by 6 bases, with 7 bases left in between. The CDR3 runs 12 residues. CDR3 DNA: TGTGCCAGCAGCCCCCAGTCCGGGGAGCTGTTTTTT. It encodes CASSPQSGELFF.

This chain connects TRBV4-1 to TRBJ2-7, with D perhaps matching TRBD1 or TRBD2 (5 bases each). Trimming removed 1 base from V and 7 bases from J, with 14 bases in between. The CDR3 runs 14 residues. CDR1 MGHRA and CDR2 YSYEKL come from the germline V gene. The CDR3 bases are TGCGCCAGCAGCCAAGTGAGGGGTTCGGAGGAGCAGTACTTC. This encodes CASSQVRGSEEQYF.

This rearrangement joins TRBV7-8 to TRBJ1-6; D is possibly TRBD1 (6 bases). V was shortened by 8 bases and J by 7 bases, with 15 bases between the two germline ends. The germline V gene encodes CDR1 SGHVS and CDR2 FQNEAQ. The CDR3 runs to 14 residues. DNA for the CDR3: TGTGCCAGCGCTCTCCGGCAGGGGAATTCACCCCTCCACTTT. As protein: CASALRQGNSPLHF.

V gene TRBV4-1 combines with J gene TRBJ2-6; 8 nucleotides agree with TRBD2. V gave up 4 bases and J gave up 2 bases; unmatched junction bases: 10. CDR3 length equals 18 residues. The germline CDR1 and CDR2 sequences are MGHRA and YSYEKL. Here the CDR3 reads CASSLPRGGGPGANVLTF. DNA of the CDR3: TGCGCCAGCAGCCTACCCCGGGGGGGTGGGCCTGGGGCCAACGTCCTGACTTTC.

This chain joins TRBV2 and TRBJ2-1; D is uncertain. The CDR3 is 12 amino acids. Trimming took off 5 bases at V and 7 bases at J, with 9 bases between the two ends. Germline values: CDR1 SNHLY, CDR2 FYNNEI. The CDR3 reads CASSILGNEQFF. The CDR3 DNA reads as TGTGCCAGCAGTATCCTGGGGAATGAGCAGTTCTTC. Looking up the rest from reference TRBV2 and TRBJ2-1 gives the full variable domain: EPEVTQTPSHQVTQMGQEVILRCVPISNHLYFYWYRQILGQKVEFLVSFYNNEISEKSEIFDDQFSVERPDGSNFTLKIRSTKLEDSAMYFCASSILGNEQFFGPGTRLTVL.

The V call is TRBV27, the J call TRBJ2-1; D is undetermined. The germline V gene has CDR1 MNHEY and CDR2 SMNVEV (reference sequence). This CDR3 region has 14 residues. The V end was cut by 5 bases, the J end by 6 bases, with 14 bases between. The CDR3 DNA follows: TGTGCCAGCAGTCCAATAGACGGCCCCAATGAGCAGTTCTTC. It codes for CASSPIDGPNEQFF.

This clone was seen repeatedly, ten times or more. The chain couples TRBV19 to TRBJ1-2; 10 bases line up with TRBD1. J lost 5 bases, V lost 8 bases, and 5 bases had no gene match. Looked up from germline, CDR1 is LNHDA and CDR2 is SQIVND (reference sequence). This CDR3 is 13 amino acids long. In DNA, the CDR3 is TGTGCCAGTTCCGGGACAGGGGTGTATGGCTACACCTTC. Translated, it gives CASSGTGVYGYTF.

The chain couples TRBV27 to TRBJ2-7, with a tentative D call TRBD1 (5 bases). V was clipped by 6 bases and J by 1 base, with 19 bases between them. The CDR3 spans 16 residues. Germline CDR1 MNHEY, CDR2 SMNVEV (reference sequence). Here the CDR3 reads CASSRLGPLGSYEQYF. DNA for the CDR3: TGTGCCAGCAGCCGCTTGGGGCCCCTGGGATCCTACGAGCAGTACTTC.

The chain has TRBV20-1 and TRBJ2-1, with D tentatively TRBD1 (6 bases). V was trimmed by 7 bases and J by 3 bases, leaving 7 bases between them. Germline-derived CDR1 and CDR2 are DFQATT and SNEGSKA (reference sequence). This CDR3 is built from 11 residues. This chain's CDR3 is CSVDSYNEQFF. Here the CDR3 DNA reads TGCAGTGTGGACAGCTACAATGAGCAGTTCTTC.

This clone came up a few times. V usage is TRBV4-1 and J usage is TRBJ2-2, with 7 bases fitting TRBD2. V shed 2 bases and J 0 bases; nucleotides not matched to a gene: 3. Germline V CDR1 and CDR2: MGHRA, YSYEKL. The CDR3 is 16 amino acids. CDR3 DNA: TGCGCCAGCAGCCAAAGAGCGGGGCCGAACACCGGGGAGCTGTTTTTT. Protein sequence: CASSQRAGPNTGELFF.